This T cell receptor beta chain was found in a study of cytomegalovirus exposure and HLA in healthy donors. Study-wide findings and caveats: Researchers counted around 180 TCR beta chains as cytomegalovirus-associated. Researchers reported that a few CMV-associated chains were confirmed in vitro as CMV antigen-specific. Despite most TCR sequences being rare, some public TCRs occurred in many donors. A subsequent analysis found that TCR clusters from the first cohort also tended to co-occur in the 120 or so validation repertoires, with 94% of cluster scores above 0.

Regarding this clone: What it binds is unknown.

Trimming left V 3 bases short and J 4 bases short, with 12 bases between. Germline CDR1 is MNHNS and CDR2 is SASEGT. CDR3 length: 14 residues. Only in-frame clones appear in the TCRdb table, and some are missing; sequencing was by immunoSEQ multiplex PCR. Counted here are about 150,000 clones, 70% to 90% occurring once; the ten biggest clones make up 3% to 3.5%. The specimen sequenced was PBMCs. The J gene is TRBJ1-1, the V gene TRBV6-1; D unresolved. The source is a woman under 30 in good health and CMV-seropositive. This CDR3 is CASSDYGEATEAFF. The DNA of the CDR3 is TGTGCCAGCAGTGATTATGGGGAGGCCACTGAAGCTTTCTTT.